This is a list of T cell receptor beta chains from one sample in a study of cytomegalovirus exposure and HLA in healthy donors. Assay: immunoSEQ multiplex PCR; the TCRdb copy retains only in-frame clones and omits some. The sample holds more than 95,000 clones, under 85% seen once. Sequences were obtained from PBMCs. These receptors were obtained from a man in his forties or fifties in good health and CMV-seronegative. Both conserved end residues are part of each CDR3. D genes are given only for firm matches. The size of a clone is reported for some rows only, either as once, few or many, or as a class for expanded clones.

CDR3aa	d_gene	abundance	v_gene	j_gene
CASNDGTGGGNQPQHF	TRBD1	-	TRBV2	TRBJ1-5
CASSQDRAGSSYEQYF	TRBD2	-	TRBV4-3	TRBJ2-7
CASSSSRAGNTIYF	-	few	TRBV11-2	TRBJ1-3
CASSFGGVMGYTF	-	-	TRBV27	TRBJ1-2
CASSRRGQETQYF	-	-	TRBV7-8	TRBJ2-5
CASSVVDSPYEQYF	-	once	TRBV9	TRBJ2-7
CASSVQYEQYF	-	few	TRBV28	TRBJ2-7
CASSFSDRDLVELFF	TRBD1	-	TRBV4-3	TRBJ1-4
CASGGGMGYGYTF	-	few	TRBV6-5	TRBJ1-2
CASSPGLAGGPRLIDEQFF	TRBD2	few	TRBV13	TRBJ2-1
CASRSGATNEKLFF	-	once	TRBV5-1	TRBJ1-4
CASSQVQGQSNQPQHF	-	few	TRBV4-2	TRBJ1-5
CASSAPGQSSGANVLTF	TRBD1	-	TRBV5-5	TRBJ2-6
CASSLTGQNNQPQHF	TRBD1	-	TRBV28	TRBJ1-5
CASSFGSFPPTYSGNTIYF	-	few	TRBV7-9	TRBJ1-3